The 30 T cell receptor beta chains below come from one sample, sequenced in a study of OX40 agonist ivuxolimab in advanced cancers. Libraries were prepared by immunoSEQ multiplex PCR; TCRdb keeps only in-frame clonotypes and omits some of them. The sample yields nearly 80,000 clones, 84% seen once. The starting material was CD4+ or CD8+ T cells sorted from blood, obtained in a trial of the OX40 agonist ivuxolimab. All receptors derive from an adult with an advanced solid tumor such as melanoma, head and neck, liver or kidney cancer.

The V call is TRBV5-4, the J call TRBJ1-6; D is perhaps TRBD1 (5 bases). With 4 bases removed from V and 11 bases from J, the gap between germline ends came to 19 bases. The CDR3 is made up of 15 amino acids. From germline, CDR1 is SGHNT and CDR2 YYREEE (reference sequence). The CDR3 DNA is TGTGCCAGCAGCCATGGGGGGACCCGAGGAGCACCCCTCCACTTT. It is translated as CASSHGGTRGAPLHF.

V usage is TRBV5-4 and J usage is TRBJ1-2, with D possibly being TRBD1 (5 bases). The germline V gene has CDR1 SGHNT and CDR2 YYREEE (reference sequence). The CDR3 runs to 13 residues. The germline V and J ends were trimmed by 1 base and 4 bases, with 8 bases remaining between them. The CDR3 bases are TGTGCCAGCAGCTTGCAGGGACCCTATGGCTACACCTTC. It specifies CASSLQGPYGYTF. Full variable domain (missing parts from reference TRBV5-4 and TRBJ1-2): ETGVTQSPTHLIKTRGQQVTLRCSSQSGHNTVSWYQQALGQGPQFIFQYYREEENGRGNFPPRFSGLQFPNYSSELNVNALELDDSALYLCASSLQGPYGYTFGSGTRLTVV.

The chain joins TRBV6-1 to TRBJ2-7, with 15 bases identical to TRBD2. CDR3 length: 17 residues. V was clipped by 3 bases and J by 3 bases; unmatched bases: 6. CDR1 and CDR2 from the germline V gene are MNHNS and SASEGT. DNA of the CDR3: TGTGCCAGCAGTGACCAGGGACTAGCGGGAGGATTCTACGAGCAGTACTTC. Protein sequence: CASSDQGLAGGFYEQYF.

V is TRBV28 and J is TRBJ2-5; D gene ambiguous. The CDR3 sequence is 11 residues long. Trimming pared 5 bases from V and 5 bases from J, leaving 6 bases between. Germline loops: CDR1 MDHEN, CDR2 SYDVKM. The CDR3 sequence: CASSVDETQYF. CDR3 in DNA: TGTGCCAGCAGTGTAGATGAGACCCAGTACTTC.

This CDR3 reads CASGQGFMTEAFF. The CDR3 nucleotides read TGTGCCAGTGGACAGGGGTTTATGACTGAAGCTTTCTTT. V is TRBV19 and J is TRBJ1-1; 9 bases line up with TRBD1. CDR1 is LNHDA, CDR2 SQIVND, per germline (reference sequence). The CDR3 spans 13 residues. Germline trimming cut 8 bases from V and 5 bases from J; bases unmatched to any gene: 6.

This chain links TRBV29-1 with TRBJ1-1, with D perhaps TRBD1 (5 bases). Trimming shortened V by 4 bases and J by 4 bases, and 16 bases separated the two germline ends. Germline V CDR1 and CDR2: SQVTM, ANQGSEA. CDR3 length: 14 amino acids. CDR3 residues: CSVATPDGGTEAFF. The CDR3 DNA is TGCAGCGTTGCGACCCCCGACGGGGGCACTGAAGCTTTCTTT.

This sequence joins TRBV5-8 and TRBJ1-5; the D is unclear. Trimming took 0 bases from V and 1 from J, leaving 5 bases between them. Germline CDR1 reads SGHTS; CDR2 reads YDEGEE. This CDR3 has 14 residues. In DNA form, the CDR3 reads TGTGCCAGCAGCTTGGATCACAGCAATCAGCCCCAGCATTTT. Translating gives CASSLDHSNQPQHF.

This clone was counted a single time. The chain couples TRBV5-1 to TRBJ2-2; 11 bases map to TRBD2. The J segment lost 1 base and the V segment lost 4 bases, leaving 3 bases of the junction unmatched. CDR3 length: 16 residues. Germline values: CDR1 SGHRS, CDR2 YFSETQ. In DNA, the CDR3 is TGCGCCAGCAGCCTAACTAGCGGGGGGAACACCGGGGAGCTGTTTTTT. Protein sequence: CASSLTSGGNTGELFF.

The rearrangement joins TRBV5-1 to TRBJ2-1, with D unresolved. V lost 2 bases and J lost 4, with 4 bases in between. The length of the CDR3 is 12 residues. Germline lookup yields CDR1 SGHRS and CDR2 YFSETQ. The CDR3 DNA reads TGCGCCAGCAGCTTCGATTACAATGAGCAGTTCTTC. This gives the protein CASSFDYNEQFF.

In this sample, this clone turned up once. CDR3 residues: CASSIKIGTGGIIGRYEQYF. The CDR3 region has the DNA TGTGCCAGCAGCATCAAGATAGGGACAGGGGGCATAATAGGGAGATACGAGCAGTACTTC. The gene calls are TRBV21-1 and TRBJ2-7; the D call of TRBD1 is as the table states it, not checked on the DNA. TRBV21-1 is flagged as a pseudogene. This CDR3 is built from 20 residues.

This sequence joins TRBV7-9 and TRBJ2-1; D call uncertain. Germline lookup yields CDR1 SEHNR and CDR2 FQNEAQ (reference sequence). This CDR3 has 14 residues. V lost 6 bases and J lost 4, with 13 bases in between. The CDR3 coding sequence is TGTGCCAGCAGTTTAACCGACCATTACAATGAGCAGTTCTTC. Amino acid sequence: CASSLTDHYNEQFF. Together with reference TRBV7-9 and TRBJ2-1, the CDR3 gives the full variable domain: DTGVSQNPRHKITKRGQNVTFRCDPISEHNRLYWYRQTLGQGPEFLTYFQNEAQLEKSRLLSDRFSAERPKGSFSTLEIQRTEQGDSAMYLCASSLTDHYNEQFFGPGTRLTVL.

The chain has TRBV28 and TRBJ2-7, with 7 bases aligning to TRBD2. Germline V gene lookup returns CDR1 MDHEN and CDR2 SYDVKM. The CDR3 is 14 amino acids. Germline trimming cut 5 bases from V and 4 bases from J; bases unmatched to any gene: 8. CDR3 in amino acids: CASSSGVTVYEQYF. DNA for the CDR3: TGTGCCAGCAGTAGCGGGGTGACAGTTTACGAGCAGTACTTC.

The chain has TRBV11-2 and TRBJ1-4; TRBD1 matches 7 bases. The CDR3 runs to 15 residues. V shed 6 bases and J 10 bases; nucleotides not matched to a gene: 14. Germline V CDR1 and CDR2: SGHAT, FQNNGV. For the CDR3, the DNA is TGTGCCAGCAGTGCTTCACAGGGGAAGTTTGGAAAACTGTTTTTT. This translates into CASSASQGKFGKLFF.

CDR3 bases: TGTGCCAGTAGTAAATTAAAAAAAACCGACAGGGGCCCAACCACTGAAGCTTTCTTT. Its translation is CASSKLKKTDRGPTTEAFF. V is TRBV19 and J is TRBJ1-1; TRBD1 matches 8 bases. The CDR3 length is 19 residues. V lost 4 bases and J lost 4; bases outside the gene matches: 20. Germline values: CDR1 LNHDA, CDR2 SQIVND (reference sequence).

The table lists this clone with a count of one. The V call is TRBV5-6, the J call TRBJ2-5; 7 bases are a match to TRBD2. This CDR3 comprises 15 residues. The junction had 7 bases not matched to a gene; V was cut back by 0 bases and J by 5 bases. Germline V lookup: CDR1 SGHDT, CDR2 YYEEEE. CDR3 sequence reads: CASSLEWEGGETQYF. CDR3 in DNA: TGTGCCAGCAGCTTGGAATGGGAGGGAGGGGAGACCCAGTACTTC.

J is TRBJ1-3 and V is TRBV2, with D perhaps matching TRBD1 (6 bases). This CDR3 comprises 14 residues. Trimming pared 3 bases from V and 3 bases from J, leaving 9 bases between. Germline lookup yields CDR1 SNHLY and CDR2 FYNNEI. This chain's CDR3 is CASSEGGYGNTIYF. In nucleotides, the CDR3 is TGTGCCAGCAGTGAGGGGGGCTATGGAAACACCATATATTTT.

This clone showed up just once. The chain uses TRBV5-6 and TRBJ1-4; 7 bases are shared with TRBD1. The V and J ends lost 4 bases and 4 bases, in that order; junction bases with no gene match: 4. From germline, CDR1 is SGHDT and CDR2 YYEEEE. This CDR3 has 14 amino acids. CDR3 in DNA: TGTGCCAGCAGCCGGGGACAGCTTAATGAAAAACTGTTTTTT. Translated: CASSRGQLNEKLFF.

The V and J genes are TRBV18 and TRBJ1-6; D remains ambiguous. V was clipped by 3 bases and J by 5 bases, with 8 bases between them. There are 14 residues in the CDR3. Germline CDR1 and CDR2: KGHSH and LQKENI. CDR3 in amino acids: CASSPGRNNSPLHF. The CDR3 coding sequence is TGTGCCAGCTCACCCGGGAGGAATAATTCACCCCTCCACTTT. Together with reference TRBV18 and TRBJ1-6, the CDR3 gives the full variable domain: NAGVMQNPRHLVRRRGQEARLRCSPMKGHSHVYWYRQLPEEGLKFMVYLQKENIIDESGMPKERFSAEFPKEGPSILRIQQVVRGDSAAYFCASSPGRNNSPLHFGNGTRLTVT.

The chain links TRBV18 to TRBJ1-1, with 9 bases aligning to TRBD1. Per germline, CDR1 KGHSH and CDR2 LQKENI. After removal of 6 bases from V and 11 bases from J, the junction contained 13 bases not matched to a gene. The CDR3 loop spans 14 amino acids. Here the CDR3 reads CASSTNRDRVWAFF. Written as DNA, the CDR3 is TGTGCCAGCTCGACGAACCGGGACAGGGTTTGGGCTTTCTTT.

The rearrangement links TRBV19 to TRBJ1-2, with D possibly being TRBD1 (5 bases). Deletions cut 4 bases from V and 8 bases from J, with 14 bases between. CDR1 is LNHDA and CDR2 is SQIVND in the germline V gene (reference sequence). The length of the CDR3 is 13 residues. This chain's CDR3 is CASSRDPLGGYTF. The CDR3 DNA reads TGTGCCAGTAGTAGGGACCCCCTCGGCGGCTACACCTTC.

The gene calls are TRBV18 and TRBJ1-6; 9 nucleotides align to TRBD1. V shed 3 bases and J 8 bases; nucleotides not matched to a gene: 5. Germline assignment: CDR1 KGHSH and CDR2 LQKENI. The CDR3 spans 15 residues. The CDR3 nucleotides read TGTGCCAGCTCACCGAGCCGGGACAGGGATTCACCCCTCCACTTT. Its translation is CASSPSRDRDSPLHF.

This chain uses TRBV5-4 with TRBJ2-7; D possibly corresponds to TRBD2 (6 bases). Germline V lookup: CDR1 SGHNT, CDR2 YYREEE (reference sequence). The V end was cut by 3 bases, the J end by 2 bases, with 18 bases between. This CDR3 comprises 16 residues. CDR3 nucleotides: TGTGCCAGCAGCTCAGGAGGGCCAATAGGAACCTACGAGCAGTACTTC. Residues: CASSSGGPIGTYEQYF.

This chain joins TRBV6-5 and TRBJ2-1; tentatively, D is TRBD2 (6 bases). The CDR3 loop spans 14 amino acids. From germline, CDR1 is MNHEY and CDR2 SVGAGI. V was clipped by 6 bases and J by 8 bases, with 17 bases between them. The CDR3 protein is CASRRSGTLHEQFF. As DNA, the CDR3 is TGTGCCAGCAGACGCTCCGGGACTCTGCATGAGCAGTTCTTC.

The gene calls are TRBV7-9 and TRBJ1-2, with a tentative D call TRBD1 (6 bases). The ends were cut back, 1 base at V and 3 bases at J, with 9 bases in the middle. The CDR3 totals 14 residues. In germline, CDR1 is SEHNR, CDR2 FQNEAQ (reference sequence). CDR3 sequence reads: CASSLGNRDYGYTF. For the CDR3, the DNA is TGTGCCAGCAGCTTAGGGAACAGGGACTATGGCTACACCTTC.

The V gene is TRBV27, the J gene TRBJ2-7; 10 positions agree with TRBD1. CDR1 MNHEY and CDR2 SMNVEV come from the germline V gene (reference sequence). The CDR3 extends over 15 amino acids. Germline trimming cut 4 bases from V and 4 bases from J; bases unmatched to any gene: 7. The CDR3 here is CASSSGTGDFYEQYF. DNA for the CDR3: TGTGCCAGCAGTTCCGGGACAGGGGATTTTTACGAGCAGTACTTC.

As DNA, the CDR3 is TGTGCCAGCAGTTTCAAGGGGGGGAACACTGAAGCTTTCTTT. It encodes CASSFKGGNTEAFF. The rearrangement uses TRBV6-5 and TRBJ1-1, with D maybe TRBD1 (6 bases). Per germline, CDR1 MNHEY and CDR2 SVGAGI. The V end lost 4 bases, the J end lost 1 base, and 10 bases lay between the germline ends. This CDR3 is 14 amino acids long.

CDR3: CASSFARTRRGETQYF. The CDR3 bases are TGTGCCAGCAGCTTTGCAAGGACTAGGCGGGGAGAGACCCAGTACTTC. The chain carries TRBV5-4 and TRBJ2-5; 7 bases fit TRBD2. The CDR3 runs to 16 residues. With V trimmed by 2 bases and J by 4 bases, 11 bases remained unmatched. In germline, CDR1 is SGHNT, CDR2 YYREEE (reference sequence).

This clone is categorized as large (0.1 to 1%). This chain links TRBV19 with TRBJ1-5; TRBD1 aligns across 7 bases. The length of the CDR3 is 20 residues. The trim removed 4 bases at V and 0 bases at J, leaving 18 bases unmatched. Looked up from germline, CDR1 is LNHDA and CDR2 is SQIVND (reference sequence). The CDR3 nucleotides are TGTGCCAGTAGTACCCCCAGGCGGGACAGATGGTCGTATAGCAATCAGCCCCAGCATTTT. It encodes CASSTPRRDRWSYSNQPQHF.

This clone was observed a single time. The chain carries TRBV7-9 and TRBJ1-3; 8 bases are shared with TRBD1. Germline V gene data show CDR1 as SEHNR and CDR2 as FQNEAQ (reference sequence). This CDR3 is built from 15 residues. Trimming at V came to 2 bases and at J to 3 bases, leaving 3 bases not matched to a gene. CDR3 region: CASSLQGAYGNTIYF. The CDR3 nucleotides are TGTGCCAGCAGCTTACAGGGGGCTTATGGAAACACCATATATTTT.

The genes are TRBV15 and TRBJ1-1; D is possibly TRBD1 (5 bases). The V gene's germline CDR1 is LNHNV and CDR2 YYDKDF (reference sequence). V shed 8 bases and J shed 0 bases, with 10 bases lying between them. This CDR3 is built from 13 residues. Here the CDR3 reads CATFRDLNTEAFF. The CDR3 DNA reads TGTGCCACCTTTCGGGACCTGAACACTGAAGCTTTCTTT.